This T cell receptor (beta chain) was captured by sequencing in a study of CD8+ T cells in alopecia areata. V lost 1 base and J 0 bases, leaving 16 bases between the germline ends. The CDR3 covers 19 residues. Germline V gives CDR1 MNHEY, CDR2 SMNVEV (reference sequence). The sample's treatment: oral pan-JAK inhibitor, 5-10 mg twice daily. The authors extracted RNA and reverse transcribed it into cDNA as the sequencing template. Sequenced by immunoSEQ multiplex PCR; TCRdb stores in-frame clones only, minus some. The sample has 200,000 to 250,000 clones, 50% to 70% seen once. The sequence derives from a human donor with alopecia areata. Material: CD4+ T cells sorted from blood, obtained at week 4, from a patient treated with tofacitinib. The gene calls are TRBV27 and TRBJ2-6; a possible D gene is TRBD1 (5 bases). The CDR3 region is CASSLWHQGLDSGANVLTF. The CDR3 DNA is TGTGCCAGCAGTTTATGGCATCAGGGTTTGGACTCTGGGGCCAACGTCCTGACTTTC.